This TCR beta chain is from a study of shared clonotypes between healthy human individuals. Study-level results: Owing to a small donor count, the genetic and exposure-history diversity represented was limited. Some naive CD4 clonotypes, roughly 4.7%, turned up in common across several donors. Clonotypes not shared had lower generation probabilities than those common to all four donors.

This CDR3 is built from 13 residues. V shed 0 bases and J shed 2 bases, with 5 bases lying between them. Germline V gene sequence: CDR1 SGHKS, CDR2 YYEKEE (reference sequence). Assay used: immunoSEQ multiplex PCR; TCRdb lists only in-frame clones, some missing. The data show about 2.3 million clones, with less than 95% seen just once and about 0.41% held by the top ten. The split of CD4+ cells yielded CD45RA+ naive and CD45RA-negative memory subsets. Concerning this clone itself: Its matching antigen is unknown.

V and J are TRBV5-5 and TRBJ1-2, with D unresolved. The origin of this receptor is a man between 18 and 29 years old in good health. Some clones in this sample may be carry-over from other donors' samples. Material: naive CD4+ T cells from PBMCs. Documented subset: CD45RA+ positively selected. The CDR3 nucleotides are TGTGCCAGCAGCTTGGTCACCAACTATGGCTACACCTTC. It translates to CASSLVTNYGYTF.